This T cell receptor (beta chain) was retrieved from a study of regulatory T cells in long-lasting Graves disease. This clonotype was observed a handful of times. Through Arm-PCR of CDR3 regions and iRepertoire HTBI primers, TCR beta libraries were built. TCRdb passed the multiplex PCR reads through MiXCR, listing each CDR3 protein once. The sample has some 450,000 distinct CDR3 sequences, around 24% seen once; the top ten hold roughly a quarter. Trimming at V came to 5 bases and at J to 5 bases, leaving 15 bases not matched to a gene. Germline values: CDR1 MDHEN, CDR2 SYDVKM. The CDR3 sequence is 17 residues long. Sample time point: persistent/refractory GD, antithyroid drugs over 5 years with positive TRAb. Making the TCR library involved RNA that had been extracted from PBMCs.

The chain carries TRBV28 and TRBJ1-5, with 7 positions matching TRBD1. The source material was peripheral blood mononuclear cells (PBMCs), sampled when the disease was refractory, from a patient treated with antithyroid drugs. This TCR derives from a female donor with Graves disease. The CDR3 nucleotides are TGTGCCAGCAGTCCCTACAGGGGAAGCGCTTATGATCAGCCCCAGCATTTT. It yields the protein CASSPYRGSAYDQPQHF.